This T cell receptor beta chain was documented in a study of OX40 agonist ivuxolimab in advanced cancers. The overall study: Averaging around 60 years in age, with a range of roughly 20 to 80, the cohort was approximately 84% male.

Study-level points and caveats: Relative to CD4+, CD8+ T cells held more expanded clones on average.

Germline CDR1 and CDR2: MDHEN and SYDVKM. The CDR3 length is 14 residues. Trimming took 5 bases from V and 6 from J; bases not matched to a gene: 3. Note on this clone: Its antigen is not identified.

Clones were read by immunoSEQ multiplex PCR, and TCRdb kept only the in-frame ones, dropping some. This sample carries about 80,000 clones, 90% to 95% of them seen once, and the ten largest clones take around 4.8%. This TCR was recovered from an adult with an advanced solid tumor such as melanoma, head and neck, liver or kidney cancer. V usage is TRBV28 and J usage is TRBJ2-5; TRBD2 matches 13 bases. The sequencing here drew on CD4+ or CD8+ T cells sorted from blood, taken in a trial of the OX40 agonist ivuxolimab. The DNA for the CDR3 is TGTGCCAGCAGTCCGACTAGCGGGAGGAAGACCCAGTACTTC. It codes for CASSPTSGRKTQYF.